These T cell receptor beta chains were read from a single sample in a study of blood T cell repertoires in COVID-19. Repertoires were generated with immunoSEQ multiplex PCR, while TCRdb's copy carries only in-frame clones and drops some. Of under 250,000 clones listed, roughly 84% are singletons. Sequenced material: peripheral blood. Source of these receptors: a man in his fifties who had recovered from COVID-19. Each CDR3 is given with its conserved first and last residue. Each record gives: clone size, V gene, J gene, D gene, CDR3 protein, CDR3 DNA. The D gene is left open where the match is weak. Clone sizes are given selectively: once, few, many, or a class where the clone is expanded.

size: -; V: TRBV2; J: TRBJ2-3; D: TRBD2; CDR3: CASRLAGDTQYF; DNA: TGTGCCAGCCGACTAGCGGGAGATACGCAGTATTTT
size: -; V: TRBV7-6; J: TRBJ2-3; D: -; CDR3: CASSLKAEVETDTQYF; DNA: TGTGCCAGCAGCTTAAAAGCGGAGGTGGAAACAGATACGCAGTATTTT
size: -; V: TRBV27; J: TRBJ2-7; D: -; CDR3: CASSLDSSYEQYF; DNA: TGTGCCAGCAGTTTAGACAGTTCCTACGAGCAGTACTTC
size: -; V: TRBV6-1; J: TRBJ2-3; D: TRBD1; CDR3: CASSEGTGLMTDTQYF; DNA: TGTGCCAGCAGTGAGGGGACAGGGTTGATGACAGATACGCAGTATTTT
size: -; V: TRBV7-9; J: TRBJ2-7; D: TRBD2; CDR3: CASSPTSAYSYEQYF; DNA: TGTGCCAGCAGCCCGACTAGCGCTTACTCCTACGAGCAGTACTTC
size: -; V: TRBV6-6; J: TRBJ2-5; D: -; CDR3: CASSYSGLVQETQYF; DNA: TGTGCCAGCAGTTACTCGGGGCTAGTTCAAGAGACCCAGTACTTC
size: -; V: TRBV28; J: TRBJ2-1; D: TRBD2; CDR3: CASIPGLADDNEQFF; DNA: TGTGCCAGCATCCCCGGACTAGCGGATGACAATGAGCAGTTCTTC
size: -; V: TRBV4-2; J: TRBJ2-1; D: -; CDR3: CASSQDEGAASYNEQFF; DNA: TGTGCCAGCAGCCAAGATGAGGGAGCGGCCTCCTACAATGAGCAGTTCTTC
size: -; V: TRBV2; J: TRBJ2-7; D: TRBD1; CDR3: CASKGQSSYEQYF; DNA: TGTGCCAGCAAGGGACAGAGCTCCTACGAGCAGTACTTC
size: -; V: TRBV9; J: TRBJ2-2; D: -; CDR3: CASSLRGTGELFF; DNA: TGTGCCAGCAGCCTAAGGGGAACCGGGGAGCTGTTTTTT
size: -; V: TRBV5-1; J: TRBJ2-5; D: TRBD1; CDR3: CASSLGTGKETQYF; DNA: TGCGCCAGCAGCTTGGGGACAGGGAAAGAGACCCAGTACTTC
size: -; V: TRBV12-3/TRBV12-4; J: TRBJ1-1; D: -; CDR3: CASVTPMNTEAFF; DNA: TGTGCCAGCGTAACTCCGATGAACACTGAAGCTTTCTTT
size: -; V: TRBV7-2; J: TRBJ2-2; D: TRBD1; CDR3: CASISRGLPNTGELFF; DNA: TGTGCCAGCATCTCCAGGGGGCTACCAAACACCGGGGAGCTGTTTTTT
size: -; V: TRBV6-5; J: TRBJ2-3; D: TRBD2; CDR3: CASTARRTSLEQYF; DNA: TGTGCCAGCACCGCCCGTCGGACTAGCCTTGAGCAGTATTTT
size: -; V: TRBV6-2/TRBV6-3; J: TRBJ1-2; D: -; CDR3: CASSYLQPTDNDGYTF; DNA: TGTGCCAGCAGTTACTTGCAGCCGACAGATAACGATGGCTACACCTTC
size: -; V: TRBV14; J: TRBJ1-5; D: -; CDR3: CASSQVRSADSNQPQHF; DNA: TGTGCCAGCAGCCAAGTACGCTCGGCGGATAGCAATCAGCCCCAGCATTTT
size: -; V: TRBV28; J: TRBJ2-3; D: TRBD2; CDR3: CASRIRLAGTYTDTQYF; DNA: TGTGCCAGCAGAATAAGACTAGCGGGAACCTACACAGATACGCAGTATTTT
size: -; V: TRBV28; J: TRBJ1-1; D: -; CDR3: CASSLFLAPNTEAFF; DNA: TGTGCCAGCAGTTTATTTTTGGCTCCGAACACTGAAGCTTTCTTT
size: -; V: TRBV3-1/TRBV3-2; J: TRBJ2-5; D: TRBD2; CDR3: CASRLAGTQETQYF; DNA: TGTGCCTCCCGGCTAGCGGGAACGCAAGAGACCCAGTACTTC
size: -; V: TRBV18; J: TRBJ1-6; D: -; CDR3: CASSPQRGNSPLHF; DNA: TGTGCCAGCTCACCACAGCGGGGGAATTCACCCCTCCACTTT
size: few; V: TRBV7-7; J: TRBJ2-7; D: TRBD1; CDR3: CASSYTGGSEQYF; DNA: TGTGCCAGCAGCTATACAGGGGGCTCCGAGCAGTACTTC
size: -; V: TRBV7-2; J: TRBJ2-7; D: TRBD2; CDR3: CASSHGLAGVPYEQYF; DNA: TGTGCCAGCAGCCACGGCCTAGCGGGAGTTCCCTACGAGCAGTACTTC
size: -; V: TRBV5-1; J: TRBJ2-7; D: TRBD1; CDR3: CASSTAGTGGYEQYF; DNA: TGCGCCAGCAGCACGGCCGGGACAGGGGGCTACGAGCAGTACTTC
size: -; V: TRBV19; J: TRBJ1-1; D: -; CDR3: CASSIGGLDTEAFF; DNA: TGTGCCAGTAGTATAGGGGGCCTCGACACTGAAGCTTTCTTT
size: -; V: TRBV3-1/TRBV3-2; J: TRBJ2-7; D: TRBD2; CDR3: CASSLRGGRVFYEQYF; DNA: TGTGCCAGCAGCCTACGAGGCGGGAGAGTGTTCTACGAGCAGTACTTC
size: few; V: TRBV27; J: TRBJ1-5; D: TRBD1; CDR3: CASSQFYRTGAPNQPQHF; DNA: TGTGCCAGCAGTCAATTTTACCGGACAGGGGCCCCCAATCAGCCCCAGCATTTT
size: -; V: TRBV28; J: TRBJ2-7; D: TRBD2; CDR3: CASSPSGPTSYEQYF; DNA: TGTGCCAGCAGTCCTAGCGGCCCGACCTCCTACGAGCAGTACTTC